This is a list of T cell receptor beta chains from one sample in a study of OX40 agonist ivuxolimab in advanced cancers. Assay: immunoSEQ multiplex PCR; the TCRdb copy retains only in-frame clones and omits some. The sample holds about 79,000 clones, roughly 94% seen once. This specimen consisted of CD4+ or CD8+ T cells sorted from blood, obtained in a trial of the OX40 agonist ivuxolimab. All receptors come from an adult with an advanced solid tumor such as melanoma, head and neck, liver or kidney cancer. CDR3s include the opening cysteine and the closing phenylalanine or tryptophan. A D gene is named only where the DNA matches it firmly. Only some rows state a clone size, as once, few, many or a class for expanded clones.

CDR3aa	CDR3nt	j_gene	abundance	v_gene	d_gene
CASTWGETQYF	TGTGCCAGCACCTGGGGGGAGACCCAGTACTTC	TRBJ2-5	NA	TRBV7-2	NA
CASSAQSSYEQYF	TGTGCCAGCAGTGCTCAGAGCTCCTACGAGCAGTACTTC	TRBJ2-7	NA	TRBV7-9	NA
CASSIQEDTQYF	TGTGCCAGTAGTATCCAAGAAGATACGCAGTATTTT	TRBJ2-3	once	TRBV19	NA
CASSSWTGLATNEKLFF	TGTGCCAGCAGTTCCTGGACAGGCCTTGCAACTAATGAAAAACTGTTTTTT	TRBJ1-4	NA	TRBV27	TRBD1
CASSLTLSSWGGDTQYF	TGTGCCAGCAGTCTGACCCTCTCCAGCTGGGGGGGGGATACGCAGTATTTT	TRBJ2-3	once	TRBV2	TRBD2
CASRYTGSDGYTF	TGTGCCAGTAGATATACAGGGAGCGATGGCTACACCTTC	TRBJ1-2	NA	TRBV19	NA
CATSRGYESYEQYF	TGTGCCACCAGCAGAGGATACGAGTCCTACGAGCAGTACTTC	TRBJ2-7	NA	TRBV15	NA
CASSVGDSSTDTQYF	TGTGCCAGCAGCGTAGGGGACTCCTCTACGGATACGCAGTATTTT	TRBJ2-3	NA	TRBV9	NA
CSVEVGDTGELFF	TGCAGCGTTGAAGTGGGGGATACCGGGGAGCTGTTTTTT	TRBJ2-2	NA	TRBV29-1	NA
CAWSRKEITEAFF	TGTGCCTGGAGTCGCAAGGAAATCACTGAAGCTTTCTTT	TRBJ1-1	NA	TRBV30	NA
CASSSGPRDGYTF	TGTGCCAGCAGTTCCGGACCCCGGGATGGCTACACCTTC	TRBJ1-2	NA	TRBV6-5	NA
CAWTSSGNANIQYF	TGTGCCTGGACCTCTAGTGGAAATGCAAACATTCAGTACTTC	TRBJ2-4	NA	TRBV30	NA
CASSITGQMNTEAFF	TGTGCCAGTAGTATTACGGGACAAATGAACACTGAAGCTTTCTTT	TRBJ1-1	NA	TRBV19	NA
CASSLMDEQYF	TGTGCCAGTAGTCTCATGGACGAGCAGTACTTC	TRBJ2-7	NA	TRBV19	NA
CASSPRSRGDYEQYF	TGTGCCAGCTCACCGCGAAGTAGGGGGGACTACGAGCAGTACTTC	TRBJ2-7	NA	TRBV18	NA
CASSGGANYEQYF	TGCGCCAGCAGTGGGGGGGCGAACTACGAGCAGTACTTC	TRBJ2-7	once	TRBV5-1	NA
CASSTGLAGYNEQFF	TGTGCCAGCAGTACGGGACTAGCGGGGTACAATGAGCAGTTCTTC	TRBJ2-1	NA	TRBV9	TRBD2
CASSVVWNTEAFF	TGTGCCAGCAGCGTAGTCTGGAACACTGAAGCTTTCTTT	TRBJ1-1	NA	TRBV9	NA
CAWSPAQDFHQPQHF	TGTGCCTGGAGTCCAGCTCAGGATTTCCATCAGCCCCAGCATTTT	TRBJ1-5	few	TRBV30	NA
CATSRDRVWNEQFF	TGTGCCACCAGCAGAGATAGGGTGTGGAATGAGCAGTTCTTC	TRBJ2-1	NA	TRBV15	NA